The 25 T cell receptor beta chains in this list originate from one sample, sequenced in a study of response to subunit inactivated influenza vaccine. One entry per CDR3 protein, called by TCRdb with MiXCR from the RT-PCR reads. The repertoire holds about 520,000 distinct CDR3 sequences, less than 7.5% seen once, with roughly 13% in the top ten. The sample consisted of PBMCs from blood, taken 23 months after vaccination. Source of these receptors: a man aged 50 to 69 who received an inactivated influenza vaccine.

The rearrangement joins TRBV6-5 to TRBJ2-5, with no clear D. Germline CDR1 reads MNHEY; CDR2 reads SVGAGI. Deletions cut 0 bases from V and 11 bases from J, with 13 bases between. The CDR3 is made up of 13 amino acids. The CDR3: CASSYSPGSVQYF. CDR3 nucleotides: TGTGCCAGCAGTTACTCCCCCGGCTCTGTGCAGTACTTC.

This clonotype was detected a few times. This chain uses TRBV3-1 with TRBJ2-1, with D possibly TRBD2 on 6 matching bases. Trimming shortened V by 6 bases and J by 6 bases, and 9 bases separated the two germline ends. The germline V gene encodes CDR1 LGHDT and CDR2 YNNKEL (reference sequence). The CDR3 totals 12 residues. In DNA form, the CDR3 reads TGTGCCAGCAGTCGACTAGTCAATGAGCAGTTCTTC. Amino acids: CASSRLVNEQFF.

V usage is TRBV20-1 and J usage is TRBJ2-5, with D unclear. CDR3 size: 16 residues. Trimming shortened V by 0 bases and J by 1 base, and 15 bases separated the two germline ends. Germline V lookup: CDR1 DFQATT, CDR2 SNEGSKA (reference sequence). The CDR3 protein is CSARDLLPLTQETQYF. In DNA, the CDR3 is TGCAGTGCTAGAGATCTTCTACCCCTTACCCAAGAGACCCAGTACTTC.

The chain carries TRBV12-3 or TRBV12-4 and TRBJ2-1; D is unclear. Deletions cut 3 bases from V and 3 bases from J, with 12 bases between. CDR3 length equals 15 residues. CDR3 protein: CASSLPRRGYNEQFF. The CDR3 nucleotides read TGTGCCAGCAGTTTGCCCAGGCGAGGCTACAATGAGCAGTTCTTC.

V gene TRBV4-3 combines with J gene TRBJ1-6; tentative D call: TRBD1 (6 bases). CDR1 and CDR2 from the germline V gene are LGHNA and YSLEER. V lost 3 bases and J 11 bases, leaving 11 bases between the germline ends. This CDR3 spans 13 amino acids. CDR3 nucleotides: TGCGCCAGCAGCCAGACAGGAGATACACCCCTCCACTTT. Encoded protein: CASSQTGDTPLHF.

The CDR3 coding sequence is TGTGCCAGCAGCCGCAGGGGGCTTAAGGATCAGCCCCAGCATTTT. This encodes CASSRRGLKDQPQHF. The chain employs TRBV7-2 and TRBJ1-5, with 8 bases identical to TRBD1. The ends lost 5 bases at V and 5 bases at J; junction bases unmatched: 8. CDR3 length: 15 residues. Per the germline V gene, CDR1 is SGHTA and CDR2 is FQGNSA.

This clonotype was seen a handful of times. The chain carries TRBV2 and TRBJ1-1; no clear D. The CDR3 spans 15 residues. Trimming cost V 4 bases and J 2 bases, with 14 bases left between them. From germline, CDR1 is SNHLY and CDR2 FYNNEI. The CDR3 DNA reads TGTGCCAGCAGTGTCGGACTGAGCGGAAACACTGAAGCTTTCTTT. It codes for CASSVGLSGNTEAFF.

In regard to this clonotype: Its ends do not fully match the called genes, so a read error is possible. In nucleotides, the CDR3 is TGTGCCAGCAGCCGAAGGGACAGGGGAATTGGCGAGAAGTACTTC. As protein: CASSRRDRGIGEKYF. The chain uses TRBV5-6 and TRBJ2-7; 10 nucleotides match TRBD1. In germline, CDR1 is SGHDT, CDR2 YYEEEE. The CDR3 loop spans 15 amino acids.

The chain has TRBV6-2 or TRBV6-3 and TRBJ1-5; tentatively, D is TRBD1 (6 bases). Germline-derived CDR1 and CDR2 are MNHEY and SVGEGT. Trimming pared 7 bases from V and 9 bases from J, leaving 19 bases between. This CDR3 contains 14 residues. This chain's CDR3 is CASMGHLEHRPQHF. CDR3 DNA: TGTGCCAGCATGGGACACCTCGAGCATCGGCCCCAGCATTTT.

This clonotype has more than one count but fewer than ten. The V call is TRBV12-3 or TRBV12-4, the J call TRBJ1-4, with unresolved D. Trimming stripped 2 bases from V and 0 bases from J, with 7 bases between. The length of the CDR3 is 15 residues. CDR3 amino acids: CASSLSGATNEKLFF. CDR3 nucleotides: TGTGCCAGCAGTTTATCTGGTGCAACTAATGAAAAACTGTTTTTT.

The chain combines TRBV20-1 with TRBJ2-7; no definite D call. Germline CDR1 DFQATT, CDR2 SNEGSKA (reference sequence). CDR3 length: 14 amino acids. The ends were cut back, 3 bases at V and 1 base at J, with 13 bases in the middle. In nucleotides, the CDR3 is TGCAGTGCTAGTACCGAGCCAGGTTCCTACGAGCAGTACTTC. Its translation: CSASTEPGSYEQYF.

The table lists this clonotype with a few counts. The V gene is TRBV4-2, the J gene TRBJ2-7; 7 bases line up with TRBD2. Germline V gene sequence: CDR1 LGHNA, CDR2 YNFKEQ. V dropped 6 bases and J dropped 0; count of bases not matched to a gene: 5. The CDR3 length is 14 residues. CDR3 nucleotide sequence: TGTGCCAGCAGTCCTCGGGACTACTCCTACGAGCAGTACTTC. This encodes CASSPRDYSYEQYF.

In this sample, this clonotype turned up a few times. The rearrangement uses TRBV7-8 and TRBJ2-2; weak D call: TRBD2 (7 bases). Germline loops: CDR1 SGHVS, CDR2 FQNEAQ. This CDR3 is 15 amino acids long. V was shortened by 0 bases and J by 4 bases, with 9 bases between the two germline ends. CDR3 in amino acids: CASSLAGGLTGELFF. The CDR3 nucleotides read TGTGCCAGCAGCTTAGCGGGGGGGCTCACCGGGGAGCTGTTTTTT.

The chain joins TRBV12-3 or TRBV12-4 to TRBJ2-3; TRBD2 matches 7 bases. V dropped 6 bases and J dropped 5; count of bases not matched to a gene: 14. The CDR3 is 16 amino acids. In DNA form, the CDR3 reads TGTGCCAGCAGGCCCCCCTGGCGGGGGAGTGGAGATACGCAGTATTTT. This sequence encodes CASRPPWRGSGDTQYF.

This clonotype came up a few times. The chain uses TRBV18 and TRBJ1-1; D is unresolved. V was cut by 3 bases and J by 3 bases, with 11 bases left in between. The CDR3 extends over 14 amino acids. Looked up from germline, CDR1 is KGHSH and CDR2 is LQKENI. The CDR3 protein is CASSPADGDTEAFF. CDR3 sequence (DNA): TGTGCCAGCTCACCTGCCGATGGGGACACTGAAGCTTTCTTT.

This clonotype turned up a few times. The J gene is TRBJ2-1, the V gene TRBV18; 7 bases are a match to TRBD2. The CDR3 length is 15 residues. Germline values: CDR1 KGHSH, CDR2 LQKENI. V shed 0 bases and J 9 bases; nucleotides not matched to a gene: 8. The DNA of the CDR3 is TGTGCCAGCTCACCACCCTACTCGGGGGGAGTTGAGCAGTTCTTC. Its translation: CASSPPYSGGVEQFF.

This clonotype was counted many times. The gene calls are TRBV29-1 and TRBJ2-5; a weak D match, TRBD2 (5 bases). Trimming shortened V by 2 bases and J by 5 bases, and 15 bases separated the two germline ends. Germline V CDR1 and CDR2: SQVTM, ANQGSEA. CDR3 length: 14 residues. DNA for the CDR3: TGCAGCGTTGAATACGCCACCCGAGGGGAGACCCAGTACTTC. Its translation is CSVEYATRGETQYF.

This chain uses TRBV24-1 with TRBJ2-2; 7 positions agree with TRBD1. This CDR3 spans 14 amino acids. Germline V gene sequence: CDR1 KGHDR, CDR2 SFDVKD. Trimming at V came to 4 bases and at J to 4 bases, leaving 2 bases not matched to a gene. DNA for the CDR3: TGTGCCACCAGTGAACAGGGGAGCACCGGGGAGCTGTTTTTT. Residues: CATSEQGSTGELFF.

The V gene is TRBV5-1, the J gene TRBJ2-3; 10 bases map to TRBD1. This CDR3 is 16 amino acids long. Losses at the gene ends were 1 base for V and 3 bases for J; bases not matched to a gene: 5. The germline V gene encodes CDR1 SGHRS and CDR2 YFSETQ. CDR3 coding DNA: TGCGCCAGCAGCTTGTTCCTGGGACAGGGGACAGATACGCAGTATTTT. It translates to CASSLFLGQGTDTQYF.

The chain carries TRBV15 and TRBJ2-1; D ambiguous. In germline, CDR1 is LNHNV, CDR2 YYDKDF (reference sequence). CDR3 size: 17 residues. The germline V and J ends were trimmed by 1 base and 0 bases, with 13 bases remaining between them. CDR3 nucleotide sequence: TGTGCCACCAGCAGAGTCGGAACCCGGAGCTCCTACAATGAGCAGTTCTTC. Translating it yields CATSRVGTRSSYNEQFF.

This clonotype was observed a few times. The chain combines TRBV29-1 with TRBJ1-1; 8 nucleotides agree with TRBD1. Germline lookup yields CDR1 SQVTM and CDR2 ANQGSEA. The CDR3 is made up of 13 amino acids. V gave up 6 bases and J gave up 5 bases; unmatched junction bases: 8. This CDR3 reads CSVGDRGGTEAFF. Here the CDR3 DNA reads TGCAGCGTCGGTGACAGGGGTGGAACTGAAGCTTTCTTT.

This clonotype has a count of ten or more. J is TRBJ2-1 and V is TRBV20-1; either TRBD1 or TRBD2 may supply D (5 bases each). The CDR3 runs 12 residues. Germline V gene data show CDR1 as DFQATT and CDR2 as SNEGSKA (reference sequence). The germline V and J ends were trimmed by 3 bases and 5 bases, with 8 bases remaining between them. The CDR3 here is CSARGTNNEQFF. DNA of the CDR3: TGCAGTGCTAGGGGGACGAACAATGAGCAGTTCTTC.

This clonotype has ten or more counts. The chain joins TRBV12-3 or TRBV12-4 to TRBJ1-1, with TRBD1 matching 8 bases. Trimming took 3 bases from V and 11 from J; bases not matched to a gene: 11. The CDR3 has 14 amino acids. The CDR3 here is CASSFGQGRSGAFF. For the CDR3, the DNA is TGTGCCAGCAGTTTTGGACAGGGCAGAAGCGGGGCTTTCTTT.

This chain links TRBV5-1 with TRBJ2-7; possibly TRBD1 or TRBD2 for D (5 bases each). The CDR3 contains 14 residues. The V gene's germline CDR1 is SGHRS and CDR2 YFSETQ. V was trimmed by 5 bases and J by 3 bases, leaving 15 bases between them. Written as DNA, the CDR3 is TGCGCCAGCAGAATACCGGGACGCAGCTACGAGCAGTACTTC. This gives the protein CASRIPGRSYEQYF. Together with reference TRBV5-1 and TRBJ2-7, the CDR3 gives the full variable domain: KAGVTQTPRYLIKTRGQQVTLSCSPISGHRSVSWYQQTPGQGLQFLFEYFSETQRNKGNFPGRFSGRQFSNSRSEMNVSTLELGDSALYLCASRIPGRSYEQYFGPGTRLTVT.

Many counts were recorded for this clonotype. The chain couples TRBV7-9 to TRBJ2-1, with D hard to call. V gave up 7 bases and J gave up 8 bases, with 9 bases separating them. The CDR3 runs 11 residues. The V gene's germline CDR1 is SEHNR and CDR2 FQNEAQ (reference sequence). This CDR3 is CASIDKDEQFF. The CDR3 DNA is TGTGCCAGCATTGACAAGGATGAGCAGTTCTTC.